This TCR beta chain stems from a study of blood T cell repertoires in COVID-19. Overall study context: Sources were T cells, B-cell-depleted T cells, or PBMCs; the material itself was cDNA or gDNA.

The CDR3 has 11 amino acids. V was trimmed by 4 bases and J by 10 bases, leaving 9 bases between them. Germline CDR1 and CDR2: SGHRS and YFSETQ. TCRdb keeps only in-frame clones here, not all; method: immunoSEQ multiplex PCR. The table has roughly 250,000 clones, around four fifths seen once; the top ten hold over 5.5%. Sequenced material: peripheral blood. The genes are TRBV5-1 and TRBJ2-1; weak D call: TRBD2 (6 bases). The receptor was isolated from a woman in her sixties with active or convalescent COVID-19. CDR3 in DNA: TGCGCCAGCAGCGTCGGGGGAGAGCAGTTCTTC. Its translation is CASSVGGEQFF.